The 14 T cell receptor beta chains given below trace back to one sample, sequenced in a study of CD8+ T cells in alopecia areata. The study sorted pooled cutaneous lymph node cells by CD4, CD8alpha, NKG2D, NKG2ACE and other markers. RNA extraction and reverse transcription yielded cDNA as sequencing template. Here immunoSEQ multiplex PCR was the method, and the copy in TCRdb shows in-frame clones only, minus some. The sample holds 270,000 or so clones, and no clone turns up only once. Sequenced sample: CD4+ T cells sorted from a lymph node. Receptor source: a C3H/HeJ mouse with alopecia areata. Mouse strain MHC haplotype: H2-k.

This clone has a handful of counts. The gene symbols are mouse symbols. The CDR3 extends 4 residues past the end of the read, so its final part is completed from the germline J gene. Other DNA variants within this sample encode the same CDR3. The chain couples TRBV1 to TRBJ2-5; a possible D gene is TRBD2 (6 bases). Germline values: CDR1 NSQYPW, CDR2 LRSPGD (reference sequence). This CDR3 region has 13 residues. CDR3 sequence reads: CTCSAGTKDTQYF. The sequenced CDR3 bases are TGCACCTGCAGTGCGGGGACTAAAGAC.

This clone came up a few times. Here the gene names and germline are mouse. Read sequence stops 4 residues before the CDR3 end, and the germline J gene provides the missing end. The genes are TRBV13-1 and TRBJ2-3, with a tentative D call TRBD1 (6 bases). The CDR3 loop spans 13 amino acids. Germline V gives CDR1 NSHNY, CDR2 SYGAGN. V was cut by 3 bases and J by 3 bases, with 8 bases left in between. The CDR3 is CASSVTGAETLYF. Partial CDR3 DNA: TGTGCCAGCAGTGTCACAGGGGCAGAA.

This clone was counted only a few times. The genes and germline here are from mouse. Read coverage stops 4 residues before the CDR3 terminus; the germline J gene supplies the remainder. V usage is TRBV5 and J usage is TRBJ2-3, with 8 bases matching TRBD1. With V trimmed by 4 bases and J by 0 bases, 3 bases remained unmatched. CDR1 and CDR2 from the germline V gene are LGHNA and YNLKQL (reference sequence). The CDR3 is made up of 15 amino acids. CDR3 region: CASSPRQGSAETLYF. The covered CDR3 bases are TGTGCCAGCAGCCCCCGACAGGGGAGTGCAGAA.

This clone was observed a few times. The gene names here belong to mouse. The read gets to within 4 residues of the CDR3 end, and the germline J gene fills in the rest. This chain joins TRBV13-3 and TRBJ1-2; 8 bases align to TRBD1. Germline CDR1 reads NNHDY; CDR2 reads SYVADS. This CDR3 has 13 amino acids. V gave up 4 bases and J gave up 4 bases; unmatched junction bases: 3. This CDR3 is CASSPGGTSDYTF. The CDR3 bases that were read are TGTGCCAGCAGTCCAGGGGGCACCTCC.

Of note for this clone: Mouse gene names and germline throughout. The DNA ends 4 residues before the CDR3 does, and the rest of the CDR3 is filled in from the germline J gene. The rearrangement links TRBV13-1 to TRBJ2-3; 8 nucleotides align to TRBD1. The CDR3 contains 14 residues. CDR1 is NSHNY, CDR2 SYGAGN, per germline. The ends lost 5 bases at V and 0 bases at J; junction bases unmatched: 2. The CDR3 DNA, read in part, is TGTGCCAGCAGCCGGACAGGGAGTGCAGAA. It yields the protein CASSRTGSAE. The CDR3, in full, reads CASSRTGSAETLYF.

This clone was observed at least ten times. Gene and germline names: mouse. The read comes to an end 4 residues before the CDR3 does, leaving the germline J gene to fill in the end. This chain connects TRBV13-1 to TRBJ2-1; tentative D call: TRBD1 (5 bases). Germline-derived CDR1 and CDR2 are NSHNY and SYGAGN. The CDR3 covers 14 residues. The sequenced CDR3 bases are TGTGCCAGCAGTGCCTCGGCAGGGTTGGCT. This encodes CASSASAGLA. The entire CDR3 is CASSASAGLAEQFF.

This clone showed up just a few times. Gene names denote mouse genes. The read gets to within 4 residues of the CDR3 end, and the germline J gene fills in the rest. The rearrangement links TRBV17 to TRBJ2-2, with 9 bases identical to TRBD1. The V segment lost 6 bases and the J segment 2 bases; nucleotides outside the gene matches: 4. The CDR3 totals 15 residues. CDR1 is MNHDT, CDR2 YYDKIL, per germline. CDR3 loop: CASRRDRANTGQLYF. Incomplete CDR3 DNA: TGTGCTAGCAGGCGGGACAGGGCTAACACCGGG.

Of note for this clone: Genes and germline come from the mouse. The read is 4 residues too short to cover the CDR3 end, so that end is filled in from the germline J gene. The rearrangement joins TRBV5 to TRBJ2-2, with TRBD2 matching over 8 bases. V dropped 0 bases and J dropped 4; count of bases not matched to a gene: 4. The germline CDR1 and CDR2 sequences are LGHNA and YNLKQL (reference sequence). The CDR3 is 16 amino acids. The CDR3 bases that were read are TGTGCCAGCAGCCAAGAGGGGGGGCGCTCCACCGGG. Amino acid sequence: CASSQEGGRSTG. The whole CDR3 sequence is CASSQEGGRSTGQLYF.

Worth noting for this clone: These gene names are mouse names. Coverage ceases 4 residues before the CDR3 finishes, and the germline J gene fills in the end. Other DNA sequences in this specimen translate into the identical CDR3. The V call is TRBV13-3, the J call TRBJ2-1; the D gene is possibly TRBD1 (6 bases). Germline assignment: CDR1 NNHDY and CDR2 SYVADS. The CDR3 has 14 amino acids. Trimming took off 6 bases at V and 0 bases at J, with 10 bases between the two ends. CDR3 amino acids: CASTRDNNYAEQFF. The sequenced CDR3 bases are TGTGCCAGCACTCGGGACAATAACTATGCT.

On this clone itself: Gene names are the mouse ones. The read gets to within 4 residues of the CDR3 end, and the germline J gene fills in the rest. The same CDR3 is also encoded by other DNA sequences in this sample. V usage is TRBV19 and J usage is TRBJ2-7, with D perhaps TRBD1 (6 bases). Germline CDR1 and CDR2: FNHDT and SITEND (reference sequence). This CDR3 spans 11 amino acids. The CDR3 bases that were read are TGTGCCAGCAGCGGACAGTAT. This sequence encodes CASSGQY. The full CDR3 protein is CASSGQYEQYF.

The sample holds a few counts of this clone. Germline and genes here are mouse. The sequence runs out 4 residues before the end of the CDR3; the remainder is reconstructed from the germline J gene. The gene calls are TRBV1 and TRBJ2-3; TRBD1 matches 8 bases. In germline, CDR1 is NSQYPW, CDR2 LRSPGD (reference sequence). CDR3 length: 14 amino acids. Trimming removed 1 base from V and 4 bases from J; junction bases left unmatched: 1. The covered CDR3 bases are TGCACCTGCAGTGCAGGGACAGGGACAGAA. This gives the protein CTCSAGTGTE. The full-length CDR3 reads as CTCSAGTGTETLYF.

Concerning this clone itself: Germline and genes: mouse. This chain's CDR3 is CASSIARASQNTLYF. The part of the CDR3 DNA that was read is TGTGCCAGCAGTATCGCCAGGGCTAGTCAAAAC. V is TRBV19 and J is TRBJ2-4, with TRBD1 as a possible D gene (5 bases). Sequencing ends 4 residues short of the CDR3 end; the germline J gene provides the rest. The CDR3 covers 15 residues. Germline V gene lookup returns CDR1 FNHDT and CDR2 SITEND (reference sequence). Trimming shortened V by 2 bases and J by 0 bases, and 10 bases separated the two germline ends.

This clone was seen more than once but under ten times. Gene names refer to mouse genes. The CDR3 goes on 4 residues after the read ends, and that part is filled in from the germline J gene. This sample also contains other DNA sequences that code for the same CDR3. The chain couples TRBV19 to TRBJ2-7; the D gene is possibly TRBD1 (5 bases). Germline-derived CDR1 and CDR2 are FNHDT and SITEND (reference sequence). This CDR3 is 12 amino acids long. The CDR3 loop is CASSLRQYEQYF. The DNA read from the CDR3 is TGTGCCAGCAGTCTAAGACAGTAT.

This clone showed up just a few times. Here the gene names and germline are mouse. CDR3 in amino acids: CASSDPGTSNTEVFF. The CDR3 DNA, read in part, is TGTGCCAGCAGTGATCCCGGGACTTCAAACACA. The chain couples TRBV13-1 to TRBJ1-1; perhaps TRBD1 as D (5 bases). Read sequence stops 4 residues before the CDR3 end, and the germline J gene provides the missing end. V lost 1 base to trimming and J lost 0 bases, with 10 bases between them. CDR1 and CDR2 (germline): NSHNY, SYGAGN. This CDR3 is built from 15 residues.